These 21 T cell receptor beta chains share one sample of origin, sequenced in a study of regulatory T cells in long-lasting Graves disease. Assembly of TCR beta libraries relied on iRepertoire HTBI primers together with Arm-PCR of CDR3 regions. TCRdb recomputed calls from the multiplex PCR reads with MiXCR, one row per CDR3 protein. The sample lists roughly 500,000 distinct CDR3 sequences, roughly 13% occurring once. Time point in this sample: newly diagnosed GD, antithyroid drugs for less than 3 months. RNA isolated from PBMCs was used to make the TCR library. Separately, the same data were catalogued under a study of T cells in Graves' hyperthyroidism and ophthalmopathy.

This specimen consisted of peripheral blood mononuclear cells (PBMCs), obtained at new diagnosis, from a patient treated with antithyroid drugs. These receptors came from a man younger than 40 with Graves disease.

Many counts were recorded for this clonotype. V is TRBV2 and J is TRBJ2-5; tentative D call: TRBD2 (6 bases). V was clipped by 8 bases and J by 5 bases, with 24 bases between them. Germline assignment: CDR1 SNHLY and CDR2 FYNNEI. The CDR3 runs to 16 residues. The CDR3 coding sequence is TGTGCCAGCGAAAATCCGACGGGACTGTCAATGGAGACCCAGTACTTC. It yields the protein CASENPTGLSMETQYF.

This clonotype was seen many times. The genes are TRBV28 and TRBJ2-7, with 12 bases identical to TRBD2. The length of the CDR3 is 15 residues. Germline V CDR1 and CDR2: MDHEN, SYDVKM. V was pared by 4 bases and J by 7 bases, with 8 bases of the junction left unmatched. CDR3 nucleotide sequence: TGTGCCAGCAGTTCCAGACTAGCGGGAGCACAGGAGCAGTACTTC. It is translated as CASSSRLAGAQEQYF.

This clonotype was detected only a few times. The chain combines TRBV7-6 with TRBJ2-2, with a weak D call TRBD2 (7 bases). This CDR3 is 17 amino acids long. The germline CDR1 and CDR2 sequences are SGHVS and FNYEAQ. V gave up 5 bases and J gave up 1 base, with 17 bases separating them. CDR3 region: CASSPRGGVLNTGELFF. The CDR3 DNA sequence: TGTGCCAGCAGCCCCCGAGGGGGGGTATTGAACACCGGGGAGCTGTTTTTT.

The V and J genes are TRBV5-1 and TRBJ2-3; D is undetermined. Germline-derived CDR1 and CDR2 are SGHRS and YFSETQ. The CDR3 runs to 14 residues. V lost 4 bases to trimming and J lost 2 bases, with 11 bases between them. The CDR3 nucleotides read TGCGCCAGCAGCCACCAGGACCACACAGATACGCAGTATTTT. It codes for CASSHQDHTDTQYF.

Regarding this clonotype: A read error is possible here, since a much larger clone lies one base away. The chain is built from TRBV18 and TRBJ2-5, with a possible D match to TRBD2 (6 bases). The CDR3 consists of 14 residues. Trimming removed 2 bases at V and 3 bases at J, with 10 bases between. Germline V gene lookup returns CDR1 KGHSH and CDR2 LQKENI. The DNA for the CDR3 is TGTGCCAGCTCACCAGCCCCGGGGGAAGAGACCCAGTACTTC. It codes for CASSPAPGEETQYF.

The table lists this clonotype with many counts. V usage is TRBV5-1 and J usage is TRBJ1-6, with D unclear. Germline assignment: CDR1 SGHRS and CDR2 YFSETQ. The CDR3 is 14 amino acids. The V end lost 0 bases, the J end lost 8 bases, and 9 bases lay between the germline ends. Here the CDR3 DNA reads TGCGCCAGCAGCTTGGTGACGGGAGATTCACCCCTCCACTTT. As protein: CASSLVTGDSPLHF.

The chain is built from TRBV27 and TRBJ2-2, with D possibly TRBD2 on 5 matching bases. This CDR3 has 16 residues. Trimming stripped 6 bases from V and 2 bases from J, with 16 bases between. Looked up from germline, CDR1 is MNHEY and CDR2 is SMNVEV (reference sequence). CDR3 loop: CASRRSGNLNTGELFF. Here the CDR3 DNA reads TGTGCCAGCAGGCGATCCGGGAATTTAAACACCGGGGAGCTGTTTTTT.

Ten or more counts support this clonotype. The V call is TRBV5-1, the J call TRBJ1-2; no clear D gene. The CDR3 contains 15 residues. V was cut by 2 bases and J by 1 base, with 12 bases left in between. CDR1 and CDR2 from the germline V gene are SGHRS and YFSETQ. The CDR3 loop is CASSLSRRDNYGYTF. As DNA, the CDR3 is TGCGCCAGCAGCTTATCGAGGCGGGATAACTATGGCTACACCTTC.

With regard to this clonotype: A read error may produce the germline difference seen at one junction end. J is TRBJ1-1 and V is TRBV12-3 or TRBV12-4, with D tentatively TRBD1 (5 bases). The CDR3 loop spans 12 amino acids. In nucleotides, the CDR3 is TGTGCCAGCAGTTCCGCAGGGACTGACGCTTTCTTT. This codes for CASSSAGTDAFF.

This chain connects TRBV12-5 to TRBJ1-5; 7 bases agree with TRBD1. The CDR3 runs to 16 residues. V lost 6 bases to trimming and J lost 3 bases; unmatched junction nucleotides: 11. CDR1 is LGHNT, CDR2 FRNRAP, per germline. The CDR3, as DNA: TGTGCTAGTGGCCCACCCAGGGGGGGGAACAATCAGCCCCAGCATTTT. Protein sequence: CASGPPRGGNNQPQHF.

This clonotype was seen repeatedly, ten times or more. V and J are TRBV29-1 and TRBJ1-5; the match to TRBD1 covers 7 bases. The CDR3 sequence is 13 residues long. The J segment lost 1 base and the V segment lost 5 bases, leaving 2 bases of the junction unmatched. From germline, CDR1 is SQVTM and CDR2 ANQGSEA. DNA for the CDR3: TGCAGCGTTTCAGGGGGGAGCAATCAGCCCCAGCATTTT. Protein product: CSVSGGSNQPQHF.

This chain joins TRBV5-1 and TRBJ2-1; 9 bases map to TRBD2. The CDR3 consists of 16 residues. V shed 4 bases and J 8 bases; nucleotides not matched to a gene: 13. CDR1 is SGHRS and CDR2 is YFSETQ in the germline V gene. The DNA for the CDR3 is TGCGCCAGCAGCCTTGGTAGCGGGAGAATTTACGATGAGCAGTTCTTC. This encodes CASSLGSGRIYDEQFF.

This clonotype was found many times. This rearrangement joins TRBV20-1 to TRBJ2-5, with 9 bases fitting TRBD2. The CDR3 runs to 16 residues. Losses at the gene ends were 3 bases for V and 5 bases for J; bases not matched to a gene: 13. Germline-derived CDR1 and CDR2 are DFQATT and SNEGSKA (reference sequence). CDR3 protein: CSASPPGLAFAETQYF. CDR3 coding DNA: TGCAGTGCTAGTCCGCCGGGACTAGCATTTGCGGAGACCCAGTACTTC.

On this clonotype itself: Possible read error: a much larger clone is one base away. The genes are TRBV7-9 and TRBJ2-3; the match to TRBD1 covers 7 bases. The CDR3 runs 15 residues. The germline V gene encodes CDR1 SEHNR and CDR2 FQNEAQ (reference sequence). The CDR3 DNA sequence: TGTGCCAGCAGCCGCCGGGACAGAGACACAGATAGGCAGTATTTT. Amino acid sequence: CASSRRDRDTDRQYF. Filled out from reference TRBV7-9 and TRBJ2-3, the complete variable domain reads DTGVSQNPRHKITKRGQNVTFRCDPISEHNRLYWYRQTLGQGPEFLTYFQNEAQLEKSRLLSDRFSAERPKGSFSTLEIQRTEQGDSAMYLCASSRRDRDTDRQYFGPGTRLTVL.

There are a few counts of this clonotype. This chain joins TRBV19 and TRBJ1-1; 10 bases map to TRBD1. The CDR3 is 14 amino acids. Germline assignment: CDR1 LNHDA and CDR2 SQIVND (reference sequence). V was pared by 1 base and J by 7 bases, with 3 bases of the junction left unmatched. This chain's CDR3 is CASSIGTGGFEAFF. The CDR3 DNA reads as TGTGCCAGTAGTATAGGGACAGGGGGATTTGAAGCTTTCTTT.

Ten or more counts support this clonotype. The rearrangement uses TRBV10-3 and TRBJ2-7; maybe TRBD2 (6 bases). Trimming left V 1 base short and J 12 bases short, with 16 bases between. The germline CDR1 and CDR2 sequences are ENHRY and SYGVKD. The CDR3 sequence is 13 residues long. The CDR3 loop reads CAISEFLGGAGYF. The CDR3, as DNA: TGTGCCATCAGTGAGTTTCTCGGCGGGGCGGGGTACTTC.

V is TRBV6-2 or TRBV6-3 and J is TRBJ1-1, with D unclear. Germline values: CDR1 MNHEY, CDR2 SVGEGT. This CDR3 is 17 amino acids long. The V and J ends lost 2 bases and 2 bases respectively, with 18 bases between them. CDR3 protein: CASSYQPRPLGNTEAFF. CDR3 sequence (DNA): TGTGCCAGCAGTTACCAACCCCGACCGCTAGGAAACACTGAAGCTTTCTTT.

Here the CDR3 reads CSGRRVGNSNQPQHF. The CDR3 region has the DNA TGCAGTGGGCGACGGGTCGGGAATAGCAATCAGCCCCAGCATTTT. J is TRBJ1-5 and V is TRBV20-1; no clear D gene. This CDR3 region has 15 residues. V lost 7 bases, J lost 0 bases, and 16 bases lay in between. CDR1 DFQATT and CDR2 SNEGSKA come from the germline V gene (reference sequence).

A few counts support this clonotype. The chain has TRBV4-1 and TRBJ2-5; TRBD1 might be the D (6 bases). CDR1 MGHRA and CDR2 YSYEKL come from the germline V gene. CDR3 length: 17 amino acids. The V gene lost 1 base and the J gene lost 5 bases, with 20 bases spanning the gap. CDR3 coding DNA: TGCGCCAGCAGCCAAGTGGGGAGAGCCAGGGGTAGGGAGACCCAGTACTTC. It yields the protein CASSQVGRARGRETQYF.

This clonotype appeared many times. The chain couples TRBV7-2 to TRBJ2-2; unclear D gene. Germline CDR1 reads SGHTA; CDR2 reads FQGNSA. There are 15 residues in the CDR3. The V gene lost 2 bases and the J gene lost 3 bases, with 10 bases spanning the gap. The CDR3 DNA is TGTGCCAGCAGCTTACGAGGCCCCCACACCGGGGAGCTGTTTTTT. Translating it yields CASSLRGPHTGELFF.

In this sample, this clonotype turned up a few times. The rearrangement joins TRBV4-2 to TRBJ2-3, with D unresolved. This CDR3 is built from 15 residues. The V gene's germline CDR1 is LGHNA and CDR2 YNFKEQ. V was cut by 1 base and J by 1 base, with 9 bases left in between. The CDR3, as DNA: TGTGCCAGCAGCCAAGGCGGCCTACGCACAGATACGCAGTATTTT. It specifies CASSQGGLRTDTQYF.